The T cell receptor (beta chain) described here comes from a study of post-analysis software for immune sequencing data. Study details: The cohort encompassed relapsing-remitting, secondary progressive and progressive-relapsing multiple sclerosis disease courses.

Overall study findings and caveats: Pronounced co-clustering by F measure was evident among identically batched samples. Diversity measured as normalized Chao1 was significantly lower in multiple sclerosis patients than in controls. In patients, roughly five TRBV segments were more frequent than in controls, with TRBV5-6, TRBV5-1 and TRBV20-1 among them.

Built from TCR beta cDNA, the libraries had unique molecular identifiers in them. MiXCR, run by TCRdb on the PCR reads, gives a single entry per CDR3 protein. This sample has about 540,000 distinct CDR3 sequences, with around a third found just once. The junction had 6 bases not matched to a gene; V was cut back by 6 bases and J by 3 bases. The CDR3 totals 15 residues. This clonotype was counted a few times. No antigen is known for it. The rearrangement links TRBV12-3 or TRBV12-4 to TRBJ2-5, with 11 bases that match TRBD2. The source of this sequence is a girl between 2 and 17 years old with multiple sclerosis. The source material was blood. The CDR3 bases are TGTGCCAGCAGGAGGGGGGGACTAGCGGAAGAGACCCAGTACTTC. It translates to CASRRGGLAEETQYF.